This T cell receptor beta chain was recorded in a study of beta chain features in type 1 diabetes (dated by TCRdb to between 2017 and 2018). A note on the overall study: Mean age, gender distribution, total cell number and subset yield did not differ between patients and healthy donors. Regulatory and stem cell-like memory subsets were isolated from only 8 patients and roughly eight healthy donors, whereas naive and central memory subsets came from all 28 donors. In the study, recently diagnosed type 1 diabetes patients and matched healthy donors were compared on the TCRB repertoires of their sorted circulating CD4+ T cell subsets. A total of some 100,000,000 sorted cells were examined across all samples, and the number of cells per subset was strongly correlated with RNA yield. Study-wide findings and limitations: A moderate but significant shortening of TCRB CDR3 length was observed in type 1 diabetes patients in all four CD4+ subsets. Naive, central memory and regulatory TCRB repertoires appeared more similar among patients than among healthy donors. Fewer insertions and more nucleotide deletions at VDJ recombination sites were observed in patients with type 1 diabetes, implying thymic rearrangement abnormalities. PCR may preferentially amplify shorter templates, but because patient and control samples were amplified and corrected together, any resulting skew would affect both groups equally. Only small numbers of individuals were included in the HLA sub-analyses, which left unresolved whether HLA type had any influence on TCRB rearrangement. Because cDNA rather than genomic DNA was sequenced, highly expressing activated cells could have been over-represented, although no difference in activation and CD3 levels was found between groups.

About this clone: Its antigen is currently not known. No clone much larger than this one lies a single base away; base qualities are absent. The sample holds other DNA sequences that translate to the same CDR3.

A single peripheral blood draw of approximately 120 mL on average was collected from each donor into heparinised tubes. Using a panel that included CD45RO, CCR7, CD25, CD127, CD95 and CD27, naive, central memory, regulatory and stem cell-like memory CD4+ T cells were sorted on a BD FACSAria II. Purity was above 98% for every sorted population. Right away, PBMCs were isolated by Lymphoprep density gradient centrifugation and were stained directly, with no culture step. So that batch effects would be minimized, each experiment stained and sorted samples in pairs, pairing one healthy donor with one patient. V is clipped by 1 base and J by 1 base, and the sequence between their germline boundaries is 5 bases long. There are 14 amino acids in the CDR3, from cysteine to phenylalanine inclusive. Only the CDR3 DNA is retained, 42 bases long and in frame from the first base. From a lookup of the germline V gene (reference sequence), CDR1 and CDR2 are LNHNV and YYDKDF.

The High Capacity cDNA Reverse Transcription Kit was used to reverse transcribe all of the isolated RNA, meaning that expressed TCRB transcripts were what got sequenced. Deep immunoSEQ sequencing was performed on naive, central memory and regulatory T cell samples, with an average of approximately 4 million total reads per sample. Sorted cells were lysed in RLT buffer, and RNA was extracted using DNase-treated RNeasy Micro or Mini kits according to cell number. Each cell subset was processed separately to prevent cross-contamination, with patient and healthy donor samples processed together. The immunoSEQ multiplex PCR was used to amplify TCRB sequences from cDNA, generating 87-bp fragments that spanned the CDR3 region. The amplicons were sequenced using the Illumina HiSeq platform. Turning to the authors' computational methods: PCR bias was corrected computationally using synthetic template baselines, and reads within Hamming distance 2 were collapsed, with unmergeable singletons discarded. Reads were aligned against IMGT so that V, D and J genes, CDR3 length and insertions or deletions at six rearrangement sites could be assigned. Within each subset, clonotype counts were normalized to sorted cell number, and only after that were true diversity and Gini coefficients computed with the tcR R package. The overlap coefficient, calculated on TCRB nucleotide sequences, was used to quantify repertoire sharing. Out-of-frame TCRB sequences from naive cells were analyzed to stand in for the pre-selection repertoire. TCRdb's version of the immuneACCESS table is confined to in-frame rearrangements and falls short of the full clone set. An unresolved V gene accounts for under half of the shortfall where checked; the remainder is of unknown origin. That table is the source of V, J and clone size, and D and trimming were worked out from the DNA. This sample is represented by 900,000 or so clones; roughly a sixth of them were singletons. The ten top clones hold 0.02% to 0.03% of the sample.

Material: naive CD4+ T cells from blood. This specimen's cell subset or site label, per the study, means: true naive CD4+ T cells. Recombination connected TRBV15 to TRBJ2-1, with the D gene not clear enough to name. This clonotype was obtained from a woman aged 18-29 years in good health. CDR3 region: CATSRGSSYNEQFF. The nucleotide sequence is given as TGTGCCACCAGCAGAGGCTCTTCCTACAATGAGCAGTTCTTC. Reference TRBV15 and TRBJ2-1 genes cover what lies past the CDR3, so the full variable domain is DAMVIQNPRYQVTQFGKPVTLSCSQTLNHNVMYWYQQKSSQAPKLLFHYYDKDFNNEADTPDNFQSRRPNTSFCFLDIRSPGLGDTAMYLCATSRGSSYNEQFFGPGTRLTVL.